This T cell receptor beta chain was recorded in a study of cytotoxic CD8 clonotypes in ibrutinib-treated CLL. Overall study context: Responses: roughly 24 partial, 2 complete; after median around 70 months, around 14 stayed remitted, some twelve progressed.

Profiled with immunoSEQ multiplex PCR; TCRdb holds only in-frame clones, not every one. Among over 200,000 clones, roughly 73% were seen once, and the ten largest hold 11%. The material was PBMCs, obtained after 12 months of ibrutinib treatment. The TCR was taken from a human donor with chronic lymphocytic leukemia.

This CDR3 reads CASSWQANYGYTF. In nucleotides, the CDR3 is TGTGCCAGTAGTTGGCAAGCTAACTATGGCTACACCTTC. This sequence joins TRBV19 and TRBJ1-2; D not certain. The CDR3 consists of 13 residues. Per the germline V gene, CDR1 is LNHDA and CDR2 is SQIVND (reference sequence). The V end was cut by 5 bases, the J end by 0 bases, with 7 bases between.